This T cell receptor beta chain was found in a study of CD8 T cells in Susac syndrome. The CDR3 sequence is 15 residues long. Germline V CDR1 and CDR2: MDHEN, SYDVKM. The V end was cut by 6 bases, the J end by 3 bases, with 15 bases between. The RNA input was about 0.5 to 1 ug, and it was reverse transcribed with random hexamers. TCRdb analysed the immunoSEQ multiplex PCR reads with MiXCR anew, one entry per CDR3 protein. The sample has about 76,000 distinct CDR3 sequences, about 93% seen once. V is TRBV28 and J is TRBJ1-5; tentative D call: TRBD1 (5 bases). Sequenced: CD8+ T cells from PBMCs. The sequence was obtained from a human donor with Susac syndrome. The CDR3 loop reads CASSYFRGDNQPQHF. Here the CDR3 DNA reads TGTGCCAGCAGCTACTTTCGGGGCGACAATCAGCCCCAGCATTTT.